The next 32 T cell receptor beta chains were all read from a single sample in a study of blood T cell repertoires in COVID-19. The data were produced by immunoSEQ multiplex PCR, yet TCRdb's version contains in-frame clones alone and is incomplete. Counted here are approximately 170,000 clones, 70% to 90% occurring once; the ten biggest clones make up 2% to 2.5%. The sequenced sample consisted of peripheral blood. All receptors derive from a man between 50 and 59 years old who had recovered from COVID-19.

The rearrangement links TRBV7-2 to TRBJ1-5; 7 bases are a match to TRBD1. This CDR3 is built from 14 residues. Germline values: CDR1 SGHTA, CDR2 FQGNSA. V shed 6 bases and J 6 bases; nucleotides not matched to a gene: 8. The CDR3 DNA sequence: TGTGCCAGCAGTCCAAGACAGGGTAGTCAGCCCCAGCATTTT. This encodes CASSPRQGSQPQHF. The full variable domain, rest sourced from reference TRBV7-2 and TRBJ1-5, is GAGVSQSPSNKVTEKGKDVELRCDPISGHTALYWYRQSLGQGLEFLIYFQGNSAPDKSGLPSDRFSAERTGGSVSTLTIQRTQQEDSAVYLCASSPRQGSQPQHFGDGTRLSIL.

This clone was seen once. This chain uses TRBV5-4 with TRBJ2-5; perhaps TRBD2 as D (7 bases). From germline, CDR1 is SGHNT and CDR2 YYREEE (reference sequence). The V gene lost 3 bases and the J gene lost 1 base, with 13 bases spanning the gap. The CDR3 extends over 15 amino acids. The CDR3 DNA reads as TGTGCCAGCAGCTACGGGGGAGGGGGCCAAGAGACCCAGTACTTC. This sequence encodes CASSYGGGGQETQYF.

The V call is TRBV14, the J call TRBJ2-7, with 7 positions matching TRBD1. Germline V gives CDR1 SGHDN, CDR2 FVKESK. After removal of 4 bases from V and 6 bases from J, the junction contained 6 bases not matched to a gene. The CDR3 loop spans 13 amino acids. CDR3 DNA sequence: TGTGCCAGCAGCCCGCGACAGGGCGGCGAGCAGTACTTC. This gives the protein CASSPRQGGEQYF.

Points on this clone: Other DNA variants within this sample encode the same CDR3. The J gene is TRBJ1-6, the V gene TRBV7-8; 7 bases are a match to TRBD1. Trimming at V came to 3 bases and at J to 7 bases, leaving 3 bases not matched to a gene. This CDR3 has 14 amino acids. CDR1 SGHVS and CDR2 FQNEAQ come from the germline V gene. CDR3 nucleotides: TGTGCCAGCAGCTTGGGGACAGAGAATTCACCCCTCCACTTT. This gives the protein CASSLGTENSPLHF.

The CDR3: CASSLPGIGTQYF. In DNA, the CDR3 is TGTGCCAGCAGTTTACCGGGGATAGGTACGCAGTATTTT. This rearrangement joins TRBV28 to TRBJ2-3; a weak D match, TRBD2 (5 bases). Germline CDR1 MDHEN, CDR2 SYDVKM. The CDR3 consists of 13 residues. Trimming took 2 bases from V and 8 from J, leaving 11 bases between them.

This chain joins TRBV7-2 and TRBJ1-6; the match to TRBD1 covers 7 bases. The CDR3 extends over 14 amino acids. Germline V gene sequence: CDR1 SGHTA, CDR2 FQGNSA. The junction had 2 bases not matched to a gene; V was cut back by 2 bases and J by 7 bases. This CDR3 reads CASSLMDRNSPLHF. The CDR3 bases are TGTGCCAGCAGCTTAATGGACAGGAATTCACCCCTCCACTTT.

V usage is TRBV2 and J usage is TRBJ1-4; a possible D gene is TRBD1 (5 bases). The germline CDR1 and CDR2 sequences are SNHLY and FYNNEI. This CDR3 is 15 amino acids long. With 4 bases removed from V and 5 bases from J, the gap between germline ends came to 14 bases. The CDR3 region has the DNA TGTGCCAGCAGTGCTCGACAGACCCTGAATGAAAAACTGTTTTTT. The encoded protein is CASSARQTLNEKLFF.

A single count supports this clone. The chain uses TRBV9 and TRBJ1-2; maybe TRBD1 (6 bases). This CDR3 contains 14 residues. Germline values: CDR1 SGDLS, CDR2 YYNGEE. The ends were cut back, 0 bases at V and 9 bases at J, with 15 bases in the middle. CDR3: CASSVGRAGDSYTF. CDR3 sequence (DNA): TGTGCCAGCAGCGTAGGAAGGGCAGGGGATAGCTACACCTTC.

The chain carries TRBV12-3 or TRBV12-4 and TRBJ2-7, with D perhaps TRBD2 (7 bases). The CDR3 is 12 amino acids. V was cut by 5 bases and J by 7 bases, with 12 bases left in between. The CDR3 region is CASSEGGLEQYF. The CDR3 region has the DNA TGTGCCAGCAGTGAGGGGGGACTAGAGCAGTACTTC.

The gene calls are TRBV28 and TRBJ2-7, with 7 bases identical to TRBD1. Trimming at V came to 1 base and at J to 4 bases, leaving 7 bases not matched to a gene. In germline, CDR1 is MDHEN, CDR2 SYDVKM. The CDR3 is made up of 15 amino acids. In nucleotides, the CDR3 is TGTGCCAGCAGTTTATATTCCACAGGGGATTACGAGCAGTACTTC. Translating gives CASSLYSTGDYEQYF.

The chain carries TRBV29-1 and TRBJ2-1, with 10 positions matching TRBD2. CDR1 is SQVTM and CDR2 is ANQGSEA in the germline V gene. There are 13 residues in the CDR3. Trimming removed 5 bases from V and 5 bases from J; junction bases left unmatched: 3. The chain's CDR3 is CSVSGRVNNEQFF. CDR3 nucleotides: TGCAGCGTTAGCGGGAGGGTTAACAATGAGCAGTTCTTC.

The V gene is TRBV5-4, the J gene TRBJ2-7; 8 bases are shared with TRBD2. This CDR3 contains 16 residues. Germline-derived CDR1 and CDR2 are SGHNT and YYREEE (reference sequence). The V gene end was trimmed by 0 bases and the J gene end by 5 bases; junction bases not matched to a gene: 10. CDR3 region: CASSLGAMRGAHEQYF. The DNA of the CDR3 is TGTGCCAGCAGCTTGGGGGCGATGCGGGGGGCGCACGAGCAGTACTTC.

The chain joins TRBV10-3 to TRBJ2-1; weak D call: TRBD2 (6 bases). Germline V gene lookup returns CDR1 ENHRY and CDR2 SYGVKD. This CDR3 comprises 15 residues. The V and J ends lost 2 bases and 0 bases respectively, with 8 bases between them. The CDR3 coding sequence is TGTGCCATCAGTGAGGACGGGAGCTCCTACAATGAGCAGTTCTTC. It is translated as CAISEDGSSYNEQFF.

The chain uses TRBV5-1 and TRBJ2-7; perhaps TRBD1 as D (5 bases). Germline V gives CDR1 SGHRS, CDR2 YFSETQ. V was trimmed by 4 bases and J by 5 bases, leaving 16 bases between them. The CDR3 contains 14 residues. For the CDR3, the DNA is TGCGCCAGCAGCCCCAGGGTGACCAATGACGAGCAGTACTTC. Translation gives CASSPRVTNDEQYF. Full variable domain (remainder filled in from reference TRBV5-1 and TRBJ2-7): KAGVTQTPRYLIKTRGQQVTLSCSPISGHRSVSWYQQTPGQGLQFLFEYFSETQRNKGNFPGRFSGRQFSNSRSEMNVSTLELGDSALYLCASSPRVTNDEQYFGPGTRLTVT.

This sequence joins TRBV28 and TRBJ1-4; D might be TRBD1 (6 bases). This CDR3 has 14 amino acids. Germline CDR1 is MDHEN and CDR2 is SYDVKM. Trimming stripped 7 bases from V and 8 bases from J, with 17 bases between. This CDR3 is CASNLQGMREKLFF. CDR3 nucleotide sequence: TGTGCCAGCAACCTCCAGGGGATGCGGGAAAAACTGTTTTTT.

The rearrangement uses TRBV7-9 and TRBJ2-3; D possibly corresponds to TRBD2 (5 bases). The V gene lost 3 bases and the J gene lost 6 bases, with 7 bases spanning the gap. The CDR3 covers 12 residues. Germline V gene lookup returns CDR1 SEHNR and CDR2 FQNEAQ (reference sequence). This chain's CDR3 is CASSLDSDTQYF. CDR3 nucleotides: TGTGCCAGCAGCTTGGACTCCGATACGCAGTATTTT.

The V call is TRBV28, the J call TRBJ2-6; a weak D match, TRBD2 (6 bases). V dropped 8 bases and J dropped 0 bases, with 14 bases sitting between them. The germline gives CDR1 MDHEN, CDR2 SYDVKM. The CDR3 is 16 residues long. The chain's CDR3 is CASVGAGNSGANVLTF. The CDR3 DNA reads as TGTGCCAGCGTTGGGGCGGGGAACTCTGGGGCCAACGTCCTGACTTTC.

The chain uses TRBV5-4 and TRBJ2-5; TRBD2 aligns across 14 bases. There are 15 residues in the CDR3. In germline, CDR1 is SGHNT, CDR2 YYREEE (reference sequence). Losses at the gene ends were 6 bases for V and 2 bases for J; bases not matched to a gene: 3. This chain's CDR3 is CASTRTSGGQETQYF. The DNA of the CDR3 is TGTGCCAGCACCCGGACTAGCGGGGGGCAAGAGACCCAGTACTTC.

This clone appeared a single time. The chain carries TRBV29-1 and TRBJ1-1; D gene uncertain. The V end lost 4 bases, the J end lost 0 bases, and 9 bases lay between the germline ends. Germline-derived CDR1 and CDR2 are SQVTM and ANQGSEA. This CDR3 is built from 13 residues. This chain's CDR3 is CSVVQNLNTEAFF. Here the CDR3 DNA reads TGCAGCGTTGTTCAGAATTTGAACACTGAAGCTTTCTTT. The full variable domain, with the rest looked up from reference TRBV29-1 and TRBJ1-1, is SAVISQKPSRDICQRGTSLTIQCQVDSQVTMMFWYRQQPGQSLTLIATANQGSEATYESGFVIDKFPISRPNLTFSTLTVSNMSPEDSSIYLCSVVQNLNTEAFFGQGTRLTVV.

The chain uses TRBV4-3 and TRBJ1-1; D uncertain. The CDR3 consists of 15 residues. Germline V CDR1 and CDR2: LGHNA, YSLEER. V lost 4 bases and J 2 bases, leaving 14 bases between the germline ends. CDR3 protein: CASSPSRWRNTEAFF. The CDR3 DNA follows: TGCGCCAGCAGCCCCTCACGCTGGAGAAACACTGAAGCTTTCTTT.

The chain carries TRBV30 and TRBJ1-2; D might be TRBD1 (5 bases). From germline, CDR1 is GTSNPN and CDR2 SVGIG (reference sequence). The CDR3 spans 14 residues. The V end lost 3 bases, the J end lost 4 bases, and 15 bases lay between the germline ends. The CDR3 loop is CAWRVRGTGYGYTF. CDR3 sequence (DNA): TGTGCCTGGAGGGTCCGGGGGACGGGCTATGGCTACACCTTC.

The chain employs TRBV7-2 and TRBJ2-1; 8 nucleotides agree with TRBD2. Germline-derived CDR1 and CDR2 are SGHTA and FQGNSA. The CDR3 runs 16 residues. Unmatched junction bases numbered 9, after V lost 5 bases and J lost 3 bases. The CDR3 DNA is TGTGCCAGCAGCACACACGGGGGGGCCGTCTACAATGAGCAGTTCTTC. Its translation is CASSTHGGAVYNEQFF.

The V call is TRBV6-4, the J call TRBJ1-5; 9 nucleotides agree with TRBD1. The CDR3 is 14 residues long. V dropped 6 bases and J dropped 4; count of bases not matched to a gene: 4. CDR1 is MRHNA and CDR2 is SNTAGT in the germline V gene. CDR3 in DNA: TGTGCCAGCAGGGGGACAGGGAAAAATCAGCCCCAGCATTTT. It is translated as CASRGTGKNQPQHF.

The chain combines TRBV7-2 with TRBJ1-6, with a weak D call TRBD1 (6 bases). Trimming took 2 bases from V and 7 from J, leaving 9 bases between them. The CDR3 spans 14 residues. Germline CDR1 reads SGHTA; CDR2 reads FQGNSA. The CDR3 DNA reads TGTGCCAGCAGCTTAAAGGGGGGGAATTCACCCCTCCACTTT. Protein product: CASSLKGGNSPLHF.

Only a few counts were recorded for this clone. The chain uses TRBV5-1 and TRBJ2-1, with 7 bases identical to TRBD2. After removal of 4 bases from V and 3 bases from J, the junction contained 7 bases not matched to a gene. The CDR3 has 15 residues. CDR1 is SGHRS, CDR2 YFSETQ, per germline. The CDR3 reads CASSLGEGHYNEQFF. Written as DNA, the CDR3 is TGCGCCAGCAGCCTGGGGGAGGGGCACTACAATGAGCAGTTCTTC.

Only one count was recorded for this clone. The rearrangement links TRBV3-1 (or the pseudogene TRBV3-2) to TRBJ1-1; the match to TRBD1 covers 10 bases. V trimming: 5 bases; J trimming: 4 bases; junction bases outside the gene matches: 4. The germline CDR1 and CDR2 sequences are LGHDT and YNNKEL (reference sequence). This CDR3 region has 14 residues. CDR3 residues: CASSEGTGVTEAFF. CDR3 bases: TGTGCCAGCAGCGAGGGGACAGGGGTCACTGAAGCTTTCTTT.

J is TRBJ1-2 and V is TRBV5-4; 8 bases match TRBD1. Germline CDR1 and CDR2: SGHNT and YYREEE (reference sequence). The ends lost 4 bases at V and 5 bases at J; junction bases unmatched: 4. The CDR3 totals 13 residues. In DNA, the CDR3 is TGTGCCAGCAGCAAGACAGGGGATTATGGCTACACCTTC. Translating gives CASSKTGDYGYTF.

The chain couples TRBV21-1 to TRBJ2-7; no DNA check was done on the table's D call, TRBD2. TRBV21-1 corresponds to a pseudogene. CDR3 length: 14 amino acids. CDR3 DNA sequence: TGTGCCAGCACTAGGACTAGCGACGAATACGAGCAGTACTTC. Amino acids: CASTRTSDEYEQYF.

The genes are TRBV7-9 and TRBJ2-5; D unclear. This CDR3 is 13 amino acids long. CDR1 is SEHNR, CDR2 FQNEAQ, per germline (reference sequence). V was shortened by 5 bases and J by 2 bases, with 9 bases between the two germline ends. CDR3 loop: CASSHAGQETQYF. The CDR3 DNA is TGTGCCAGCAGCCATGCCGGGCAAGAGACCCAGTACTTC.

The J gene is TRBJ2-4, the V gene TRBV25-1, with 8 bases identical to TRBD1. Germline loops: CDR1 MGHDK, CDR2 SYGVNS. The J segment lost 3 bases and the V segment lost 3 bases, leaving 1 base of the junction unmatched. This CDR3 contains 14 residues. Written as DNA, the CDR3 is TGTGCCAGCAGTGAGACAGGGGTCAAAAACATTCAGTACTTC. Its protein product is CASSETGVKNIQYF.

The CDR3 region is CASSPGLGNIQYF. The DNA for the CDR3 is TGTGCCAGCAGCCCGGGACTCGGGAACATTCAGTACTTC. This chain connects TRBV6-2 or TRBV6-3 to TRBJ2-4, with D possibly TRBD2 on 6 matching bases. The V gene lost 6 bases and the J gene lost 7 bases, with 13 bases spanning the gap. The CDR3 is 13 amino acids. Germline loops: CDR1 MNHEY, CDR2 SVGEGT.

This chain connects TRBV7-2 to TRBJ1-5; D is unresolved. The CDR3 spans 13 residues. Between the trimmed V and J ends, which lost 0 bases and 5 bases, there was a span of 5 bases. Germline assignment: CDR1 SGHTA and CDR2 FQGNSA. CDR3 loop: CASSLAIDQPQHF. The CDR3 nucleotides are TGTGCCAGCAGCTTAGCCATAGATCAGCCCCAGCATTTT.